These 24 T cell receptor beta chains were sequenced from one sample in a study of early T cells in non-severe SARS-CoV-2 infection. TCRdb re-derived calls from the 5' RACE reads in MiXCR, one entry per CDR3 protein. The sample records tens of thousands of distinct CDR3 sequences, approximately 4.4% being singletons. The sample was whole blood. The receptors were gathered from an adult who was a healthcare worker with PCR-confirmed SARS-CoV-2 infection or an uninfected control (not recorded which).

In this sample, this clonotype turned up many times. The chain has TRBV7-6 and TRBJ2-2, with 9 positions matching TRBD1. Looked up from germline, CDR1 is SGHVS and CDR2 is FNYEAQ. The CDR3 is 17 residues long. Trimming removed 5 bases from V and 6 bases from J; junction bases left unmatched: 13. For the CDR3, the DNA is TGTGCCAGCAGCCCCCGCCGGCTCACAGGGGGCCCCGGGGAGCTGTTTTTT. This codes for CASSPRRLTGGPGELFF.

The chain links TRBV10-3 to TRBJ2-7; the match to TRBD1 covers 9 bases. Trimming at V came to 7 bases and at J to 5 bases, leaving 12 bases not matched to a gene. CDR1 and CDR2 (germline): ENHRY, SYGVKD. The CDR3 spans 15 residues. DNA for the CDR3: TGTGCCATCACAGGACAGGGGCGTTTAGGGGACGAGCAGTACTTC. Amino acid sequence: CAITGQGRLGDEQYF.

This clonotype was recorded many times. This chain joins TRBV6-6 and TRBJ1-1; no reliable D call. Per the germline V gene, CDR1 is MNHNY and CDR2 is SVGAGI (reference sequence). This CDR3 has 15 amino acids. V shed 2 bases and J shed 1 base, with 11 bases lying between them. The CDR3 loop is CASSYAFTGNTEAFF. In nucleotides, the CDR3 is TGTGCCAGCAGTTACGCCTTCACGGGGAACACTGAAGCTTTCTTT.

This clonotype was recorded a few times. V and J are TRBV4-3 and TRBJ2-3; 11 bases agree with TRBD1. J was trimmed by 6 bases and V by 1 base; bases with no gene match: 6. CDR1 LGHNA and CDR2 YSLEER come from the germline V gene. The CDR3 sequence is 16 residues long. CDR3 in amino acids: CASSQGRDRGGDTQYF. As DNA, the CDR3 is TGCGCCAGCAGCCAAGGCCGGGACAGGGGGGGGGATACGCAGTATTTT.

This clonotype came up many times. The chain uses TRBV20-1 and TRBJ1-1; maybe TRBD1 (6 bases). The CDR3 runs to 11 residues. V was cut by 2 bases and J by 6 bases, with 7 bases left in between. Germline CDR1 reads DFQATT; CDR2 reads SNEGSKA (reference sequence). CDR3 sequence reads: CSARWGPEAFF. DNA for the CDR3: TGCAGTGCTAGATGGGGGCCTGAAGCTTTCTTT.

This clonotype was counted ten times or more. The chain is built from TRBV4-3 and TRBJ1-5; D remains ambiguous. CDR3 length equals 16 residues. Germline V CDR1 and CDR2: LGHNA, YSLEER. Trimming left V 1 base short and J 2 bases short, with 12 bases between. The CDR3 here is CASSQGSLGGNQPQHF. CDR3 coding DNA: TGCGCCAGCAGCCAAGGATCCTTGGGTGGCAATCAGCCCCAGCATTTT.

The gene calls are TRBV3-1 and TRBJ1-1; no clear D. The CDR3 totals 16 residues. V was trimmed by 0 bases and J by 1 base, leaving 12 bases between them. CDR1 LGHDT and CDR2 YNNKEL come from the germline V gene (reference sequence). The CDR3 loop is CASSQEPFLRNTEAFF. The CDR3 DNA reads TGTGCCAGCAGCCAAGAGCCCTTTCTGAGGAACACTGAAGCTTTCTTT.

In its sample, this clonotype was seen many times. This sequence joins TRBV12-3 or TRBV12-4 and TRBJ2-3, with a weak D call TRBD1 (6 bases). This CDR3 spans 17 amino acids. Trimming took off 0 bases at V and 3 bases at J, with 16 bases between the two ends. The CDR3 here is CASSLAGASYTTDTQYF. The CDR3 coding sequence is TGTGCCAGCAGTTTAGCGGGGGCTTCGTACACTACAGATACGCAGTATTTT.

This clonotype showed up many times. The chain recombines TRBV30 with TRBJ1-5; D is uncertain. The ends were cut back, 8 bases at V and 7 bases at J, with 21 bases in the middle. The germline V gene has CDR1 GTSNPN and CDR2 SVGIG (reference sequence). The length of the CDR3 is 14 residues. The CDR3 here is CARPGHELGQPQHF. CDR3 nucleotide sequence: TGTGCCCGCCCTGGGCACGAGCTCGGGCAGCCCCAGCATTTT. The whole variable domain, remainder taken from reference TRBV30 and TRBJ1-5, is SQTIHQWPATLVQPVGSPLSLECTVEGTSNPNLYWYRQAAGRGLQLLFYSVGIGQISSEVPQNLSASRPQDRQFILSSKKLLLSDSGFYLCARPGHELGQPQHFGDGTRLSIL.

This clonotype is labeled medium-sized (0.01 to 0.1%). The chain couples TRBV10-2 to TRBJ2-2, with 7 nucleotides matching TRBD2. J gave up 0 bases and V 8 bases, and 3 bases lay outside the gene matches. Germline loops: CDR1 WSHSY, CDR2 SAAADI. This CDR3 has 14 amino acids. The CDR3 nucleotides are TGCGCCAGCCTCGGGACTACGAACACCGGGGAGCTGTTTTTT. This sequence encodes CASLGTTNTGELFF.

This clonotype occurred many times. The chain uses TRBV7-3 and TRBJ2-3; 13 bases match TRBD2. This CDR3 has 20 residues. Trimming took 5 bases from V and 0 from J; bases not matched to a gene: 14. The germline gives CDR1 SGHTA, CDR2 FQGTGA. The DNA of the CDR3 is TGTGCCAGCAGCACCAGACTAGCGGGGGGCGCTAGTACTAGCACAGATACGCAGTATTTT. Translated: CASSTRLAGGASTSTDTQYF.

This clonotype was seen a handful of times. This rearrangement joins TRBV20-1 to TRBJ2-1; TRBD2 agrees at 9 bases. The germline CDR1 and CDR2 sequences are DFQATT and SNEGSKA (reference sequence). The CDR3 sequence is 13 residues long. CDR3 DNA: TGCAGCGTTAGCGGGGGCTCCTACAATGAGCAGTTCTTC. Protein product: CSVSGGSYNEQFF.

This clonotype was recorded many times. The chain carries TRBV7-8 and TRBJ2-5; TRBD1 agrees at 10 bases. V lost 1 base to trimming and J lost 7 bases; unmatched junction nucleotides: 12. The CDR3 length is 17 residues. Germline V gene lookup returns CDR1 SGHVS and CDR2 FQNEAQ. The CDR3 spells CASSLGRDRGFGLTQYF. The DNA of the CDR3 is TGTGCCAGCAGCTTAGGCCGGGACAGGGGTTTCGGGTTGACCCAGTACTTC.

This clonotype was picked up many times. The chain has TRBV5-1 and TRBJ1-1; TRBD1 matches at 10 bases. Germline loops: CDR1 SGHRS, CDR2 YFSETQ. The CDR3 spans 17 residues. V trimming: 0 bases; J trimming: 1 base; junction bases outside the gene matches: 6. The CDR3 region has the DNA TGCGCCAGCAGCTTGGGGCCGACAGGGGGCGCGAACACTGAAGCTTTCTTT. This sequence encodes CASSLGPTGGANTEAFF.

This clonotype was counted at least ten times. Written as DNA, the CDR3 is TGTGCCAGCAGCTTGTACGGACTGACTAGCGAAACTACAGATACGCAGTATTTT. Translated: CASSLYGLTSETTDTQYF. V usage is TRBV5-4 and J usage is TRBJ2-3; 8 bases agree with TRBD2. The CDR3 totals 18 residues. Trimming cost V 1 base and J 3 bases; bases outside gene matches: 13. Per germline, CDR1 SGHNT and CDR2 YYREEE (reference sequence).

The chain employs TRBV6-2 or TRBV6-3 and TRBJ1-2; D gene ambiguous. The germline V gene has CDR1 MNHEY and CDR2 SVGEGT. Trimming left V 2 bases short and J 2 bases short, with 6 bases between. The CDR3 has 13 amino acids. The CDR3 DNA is TGTGCCAGCAGTTACAACGGGAACTATGGCTACACCTTC. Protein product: CASSYNGNYGYTF.

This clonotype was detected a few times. The CDR3 sequence: CASSSTGPYEQYF. CDR3 DNA sequence: TGTGCCAGCAGCTCGACAGGTCCCTACGAGCAGTACTTC. The V gene is TRBV5-6, the J gene TRBJ2-7; possible D gene TRBD1, 6 bases. The germline gives CDR1 SGHDT, CDR2 YYEEEE. The CDR3 sequence is 13 residues long. The V gene lost 3 bases and the J gene lost 2 bases, with 9 bases spanning the gap. The whole variable domain, filled in from reference TRBV5-6 and TRBJ2-7, reads DAGVTQSPTHLIKTRGQQVTLRCSPKSGHDTVSWYQQALGQGPQFIFQYYEEEERQRGNFPDRFSGHQFPNYSSELNVNALLLGDSALYLCASSSTGPYEQYFGPGTRLTVT.

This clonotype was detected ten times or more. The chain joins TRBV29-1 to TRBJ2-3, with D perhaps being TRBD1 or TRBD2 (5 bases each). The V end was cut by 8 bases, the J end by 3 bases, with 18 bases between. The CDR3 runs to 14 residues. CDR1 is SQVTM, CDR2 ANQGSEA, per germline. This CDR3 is CSSHGAGRTDTQYF. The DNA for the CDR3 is TGCAGCTCCCACGGGGCAGGGCGGACAGATACGCAGTATTTT.

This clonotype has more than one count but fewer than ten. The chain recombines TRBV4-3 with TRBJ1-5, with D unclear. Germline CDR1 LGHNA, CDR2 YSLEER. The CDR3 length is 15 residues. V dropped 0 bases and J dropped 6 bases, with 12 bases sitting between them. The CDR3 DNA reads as TGCGCCAGCAGCCAAGATGGAAGGGCTTTTCAGCCCCAGCATTTT. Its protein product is CASSQDGRAFQPQHF.

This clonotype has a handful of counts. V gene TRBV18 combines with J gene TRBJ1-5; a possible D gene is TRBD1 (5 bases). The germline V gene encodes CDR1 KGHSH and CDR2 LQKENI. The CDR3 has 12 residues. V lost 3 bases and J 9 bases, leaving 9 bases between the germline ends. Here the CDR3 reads CASSPGGGPQHF. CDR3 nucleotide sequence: TGTGCCAGCTCACCGGGCGGGGGGCCCCAGCATTTT.

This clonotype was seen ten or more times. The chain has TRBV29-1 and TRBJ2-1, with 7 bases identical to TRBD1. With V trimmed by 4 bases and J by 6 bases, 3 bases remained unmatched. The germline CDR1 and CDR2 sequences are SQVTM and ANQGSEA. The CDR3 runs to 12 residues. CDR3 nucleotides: TGCAGCGTTGCTAGGGGGCCCAATGAGCAGTTCTTC. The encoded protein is CSVARGPNEQFF.

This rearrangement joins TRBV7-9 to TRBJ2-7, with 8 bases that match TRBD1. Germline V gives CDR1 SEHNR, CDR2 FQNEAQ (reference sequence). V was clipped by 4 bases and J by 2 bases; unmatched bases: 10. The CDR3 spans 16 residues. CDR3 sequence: CASSWTPGQAPYEQYF. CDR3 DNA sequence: TGTGCCAGCAGCTGGACTCCGGGACAGGCTCCCTACGAGCAGTACTTC.

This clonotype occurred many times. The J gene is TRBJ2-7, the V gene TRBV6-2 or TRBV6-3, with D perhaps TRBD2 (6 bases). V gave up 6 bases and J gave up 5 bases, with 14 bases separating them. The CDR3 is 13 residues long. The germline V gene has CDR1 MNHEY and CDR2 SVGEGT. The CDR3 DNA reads TGTGCCAGCAGCCGGAGGGCTCGGAACGAGCAGTACTTC. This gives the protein CASSRRARNEQYF.

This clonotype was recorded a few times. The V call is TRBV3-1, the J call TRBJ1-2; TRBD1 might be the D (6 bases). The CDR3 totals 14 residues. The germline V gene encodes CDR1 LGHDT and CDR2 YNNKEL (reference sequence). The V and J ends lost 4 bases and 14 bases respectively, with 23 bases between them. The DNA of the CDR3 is TGTGCCAGCAGCCCAGACAGGAGCTATGGCTACTCGACCTTC. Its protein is CASSPDRSYGYSTF.